This T cell receptor beta chain originates from a study of blood T cell repertoires in COVID-19. Study context: Both acute and convalescent COVID-19 samples were obtained from the United States, Italy and Spain. From T cells, B-cell-depleted T cells, or PBMCs came the material, which was cDNA or gDNA.

V shed 6 bases and J shed 3 bases, with 15 bases lying between them. The CDR3 contains 15 residues. Germline V lookup: CDR1 SGHRS, CDR2 YFSETQ. Per the study methods: Estimated nucleated cell counts came from reference gene primer amplification. Repertoires were generated with immunoSEQ multiplex PCR, while TCRdb's copy carries only in-frame clones and drops some. That table supplies the V and J calls and clone size; D and trimming were determined from the DNA. The table has 55,000 to 80,000 clones, 70% to 90% seen once. The chain links TRBV5-1 to TRBJ1-4; D gene ambiguous. The sequenced material came from peripheral blood. The source of this sequence is a woman aged 80 or over with acute or convalescent COVID-19. For the CDR3, the DNA is TGCGCCAGCACCCTCAGCGCGGGGTCTAATGAAAAACTGTTTTTT. This gives the protein CASTLSAGSNEKLFF. Using reference TRBV5-1 and TRBJ1-4 for the parts outside the CDR3, the full variable domain is KAGVTQTPRYLIKTRGQQVTLSCSPISGHRSVSWYQQTPGQGLQFLFEYFSETQRNKGNFPGRFSGRQFSNSRSEMNVSTLELGDSALYLCASTLSAGSNEKLFFGSGTQLSVL.